Shown below are 18 T cell receptor beta chains from a single sample sequenced in a study of T cells after yellow fever vaccination. MiXCR was run by TCRdb on the 5' RACE reads, yielding one entry per CDR3 protein. Among approximately 330,000 distinct CDR3 sequences listed, approximately 12% were seen once. The sequencing used CD4+ T cells sorted from PBMCs, collected 15 days after the yellow fever booster vaccination. The receptor source for this set is a man in his late teens or twenties who received the YFV17D yellow fever vaccine.

At least ten counts were recorded for this clonotype. This chain joins TRBV7-2 and TRBJ2-7; tentatively, D is TRBD1 or TRBD2 (5 bases each). Trimming cost V 5 bases and J 1 base, with 15 bases left between them. Germline CDR1 and CDR2: SGHTA and FQGNSA. This CDR3 has 15 amino acids. Here the CDR3 reads CASSLGGSASYEQYF. CDR3 nucleotide sequence: TGTGCCAGCAGCCTTGGGGGTAGCGCGTCCTACGAGCAGTACTTC.

This clonotype turned up a few times. The rearrangement joins TRBV5-6 to TRBJ2-4, with TRBD1 as a possible D gene (7 bases). Looked up from germline, CDR1 is SGHDT and CDR2 is YYEEEE. This CDR3 has 13 amino acids. V was clipped by 0 bases and J by 10 bases, with 11 bases between them. CDR3 sequence: CASSLAQGGIQYF. The CDR3 bases are TGTGCCAGCAGCTTGGCGCAGGGGGGAATTCAGTACTTC.

The chain joins TRBV12-3 or TRBV12-4 to TRBJ1-5, with 12 bases matching TRBD1. Trimming removed 5 bases from V and 8 bases from J; junction bases left unmatched: 10. This CDR3 has 16 amino acids. CDR3 bases: TGTGCCAGCAGTCCCACCGGGACAGGGGGCTGGGAGCCCCAGCATTTT. Translating it yields CASSPTGTGGWEPQHF.

V and J are TRBV6-4 and TRBJ2-6; D may be TRBD1 (6 bases). In germline, CDR1 is MRHNA, CDR2 SNTAGT. Trimming shortened V by 3 bases and J by 2 bases, and 8 bases separated the two germline ends. The CDR3 has 15 amino acids. The DNA for the CDR3 is TGTGCCAGCAGTGATAACAGGGCTGGGGCCAACGTCCTGACTTTC. Protein sequence: CASSDNRAGANVLTF.

The chain recombines TRBV18 with TRBJ2-3; D uncertain. The CDR3 has 13 residues. Germline CDR1 KGHSH, CDR2 LQKENI. Trimming left V 0 bases short and J 6 bases short, with 7 bases between. The CDR3 DNA follows: TGTGCCAGCTCACCACCTACAACGGATACGCAGTATTTT. Encoded protein: CASSPPTTDTQYF.

This chain uses TRBV4-3 with TRBJ2-3, with D possibly being TRBD2 (7 bases). Trimming pared 4 bases from V and 5 bases from J, leaving 22 bases between. Germline V lookup: CDR1 LGHNA, CDR2 YSLEER. This CDR3 contains 17 residues. This CDR3 reads CASSPDRMGGAGDTQYF. The DNA for the CDR3 is TGCGCCAGCAGCCCAGATAGAATGGGGGGGGCGGGAGATACGCAGTATTTT.

Many counts were recorded for this clonotype. The CDR3 coding sequence is TGTGCCAGCAGTTTCCACCTTGAGGGACGGAAGACCTATGGCTACACCTTC. It specifies CASSFHLEGRKTYGYTF. The chain has TRBV28 and TRBJ1-2; D is possibly TRBD1 (5 bases). The V gene's germline CDR1 is MDHEN and CDR2 SYDVKM. Trimming took off 3 bases at V and 4 bases at J, with 21 bases between the two ends. The CDR3 is 17 residues long.

In its sample, this clonotype was seen a few times. This rearrangement joins TRBV7-9 to TRBJ2-3; 10 nucleotides match TRBD1. The CDR3 has 16 amino acids. The V gene's germline CDR1 is SEHNR and CDR2 FQNEAQ (reference sequence). V dropped 7 bases and J dropped 2; count of bases not matched to a gene: 9. The CDR3 spells CASTKRGQGLTDTQYF. CDR3 sequence (DNA): TGTGCCAGCACGAAAAGGGGACAGGGGCTCACAGATACGCAGTATTTT.

This clonotype has a count of ten or more. CDR3 sequence (DNA): TGTGCCAGCAGCGTAGGGGCAGACTACAATGAGCAGTTCTTC. Protein product: CASSVGADYNEQFF. The rearrangement links TRBV9 to TRBJ2-1, with no clear D. Trimming shortened V by 0 bases and J by 3 bases, and 7 bases separated the two germline ends. The CDR3 is 14 residues long. The V gene's germline CDR1 is SGDLS and CDR2 YYNGEE.

A few counts support this clonotype. This chain joins TRBV4-2 and TRBJ2-5; D possibly corresponds to TRBD2 (5 bases). V gave up 0 bases and J gave up 5 bases, with 13 bases separating them. The CDR3 runs to 15 residues. Germline CDR1 LGHNA, CDR2 YNFKEQ. The CDR3 DNA follows: TGTGCCAGCAGCCAAGATGAGTTGACTAAGGAGACCCAGTACTTC. Its translation is CASSQDELTKETQYF.

The V gene is TRBV29-1, the J gene TRBJ2-7, with D perhaps given as TRBD1 or TRBD2 (5 bases each). This CDR3 is built from 12 residues. Germline loops: CDR1 SQVTM, CDR2 ANQGSEA. The CDR3 is CGAGAFSYEQYF. The CDR3 bases are TGCGGAGCCGGGGCCTTTTCCTACGAGCAGTACTTC.

This clonotype was seen at least ten times. V usage is TRBV5-1 and J usage is TRBJ1-1; a possible D gene is TRBD1 (6 bases). V lost 0 bases, J lost 3 bases, and 12 bases lay in between. The length of the CDR3 is 15 residues. Looked up from germline, CDR1 is SGHRS and CDR2 is YFSETQ. For the CDR3, the DNA is TGCGCCAGCAGCTTGGTTGGGGGCGATTACACTGAAGCTTTCTTT. Its protein product is CASSLVGGDYTEAFF.

The chain carries TRBV5-1 and TRBJ2-1; perhaps TRBD1 as D (5 bases). With 4 bases removed from V and 3 bases from J, the gap between germline ends came to 20 bases. This CDR3 region has 17 residues. Looked up from germline, CDR1 is SGHRS and CDR2 is YFSETQ. CDR3: CASSGDVGPVGYNEQFF. DNA for the CDR3: TGCGCCAGCAGCGGCGATGTGGGGCCTGTTGGCTACAATGAGCAGTTCTTC.

As regards this clonotype: With a much larger clone just one base away, this may be a read error. The final CDR3 position lacks the conserved phenylalanine or tryptophan, pointing to a likely read error. The V gene is TRBV7-2, the J gene TRBJ1-2; D gene unclear. The CDR3 covers 12 residues. Trimming cost V 1 base and J 8 bases, with 8 bases left between them. Germline loops: CDR1 SGHTA, CDR2 FQGNSA. The CDR3: CASSLVSTGYTY. CDR3 bases: TGTGCCAGCAGCTTAGTCTCAACCGGCTACACCTAC.

The chain is built from TRBV5-1 and TRBJ2-2; the D gene is possibly TRBD1 (5 bases). Trimming cost V 6 bases and J 4 bases, with 13 bases left between them. The CDR3 length is 14 residues. In germline, CDR1 is SGHRS, CDR2 YFSETQ. The CDR3 coding sequence is TGCGCCAGCAAAGACAGCGCTAGCACCGGGGAGCTGTTTTTT. Amino acids: CASKDSASTGELFF.

V is TRBV5-5 and J is TRBJ1-4; D is possibly TRBD1 (6 bases). The germline CDR1 and CDR2 sequences are SGHKS and YYEKEE (reference sequence). Trimming removed 4 bases from V and 7 bases from J, with 17 bases in between. The CDR3 is 15 amino acids. The CDR3 coding sequence is TGTGCCAGCAGCCCTCCCGGGACACAGGTTGAAAAACTGTTTTTT. Amino acid sequence: CASSPPGTQVEKLFF.

This clonotype has just a few counts. This chain joins TRBV7-2 and TRBJ2-1, with 7 bases that match TRBD2. Germline assignment: CDR1 SGHTA and CDR2 FQGNSA. This CDR3 comprises 15 residues. Trimming cost V 7 bases and J 6 bases; bases outside gene matches: 12. This chain's CDR3 is CASTYPGAGANEQFF. The CDR3 DNA reads TGTGCCAGCACCTATCCCGGGGCGGGAGCCAATGAGCAGTTCTTC.

The gene calls are TRBV6-5 and TRBJ1-1; 11 nucleotides line up with TRBD1. V was pared by 5 bases and J by 3 bases, with 5 bases of the junction left unmatched. The V gene's germline CDR1 is MNHEY and CDR2 SVGAGI. CDR3 size: 15 residues. The CDR3 is CASSGTGGMYTEAFF. Written as DNA, the CDR3 is TGTGCCAGCAGTGGGACAGGGGGGATGTACACTGAAGCTTTCTTT.